The 24 T cell receptor beta chains given below trace back to one sample, sequenced in a study of shared clonotypes between healthy human individuals. Clones were read by immunoSEQ multiplex PCR, and TCRdb kept only the in-frame ones, dropping some. The profile covers 950,000 to 1,100,000 clones, with about 76% appearing a single time and 1.4% to 1.5% taken by the ten largest. The sample taken for sequencing was memory CD4+ T cells sorted from blood. Subset indicated: CD45RA-negative fraction. The receptors shown here come from a man in his late teens or twenties in good health.

As to this clone: Other nucleotide sequences in the sample specify the same CDR3. This chain links TRBV2 with TRBJ1-6; possibly TRBD1 for D (5 bases). Germline V gene sequence: CDR1 SNHLY, CDR2 FYNNEI. V was cut by 6 bases and J by 9 bases, with 6 bases left in between. This CDR3 has 11 amino acids. CDR3 sequence (DNA): TGTGCCAGCAGCGACAGTTCACCCCTCCACTTT. It yields the protein CASSDSSPLHF.

At least ten counts were recorded for this clone. The gene calls are TRBV28 and TRBJ1-5; D gene ambiguous. This CDR3 is built from 18 residues. Germline lookup yields CDR1 MDHEN and CDR2 SYDVKM. V lost 6 bases and J lost 0, with 21 bases in between. In DNA form, the CDR3 reads TGTGCCAGCAGACCTCGCCGGGGATCGGGTTATAGCAATCAGCCCCAGCATTTT. Encoded protein: CASRPRRGSGYSNQPQHF.

The J gene is TRBJ2-7, the V gene TRBV7-8; D gene ambiguous. The CDR3 sequence is 12 residues long. The V gene lost 3 bases and the J gene lost 0 bases, with 3 bases spanning the gap. Germline CDR1 and CDR2: SGHVS and FQNEAQ. The CDR3 is CASSFSSYEQYF. The CDR3 DNA follows: TGTGCCAGCAGCTTCAGCTCCTACGAGCAGTACTTC.

This chain connects TRBV5-4 to TRBJ1-2; D might be TRBD1 (5 bases). V was clipped by 3 bases and J by 7 bases, with 13 bases between them. This CDR3 is built from 13 residues. Germline V gene lookup returns CDR1 SGHNT and CDR2 YYREEE (reference sequence). The CDR3 here is CASSSRTLSGYTF. The CDR3 DNA reads TGTGCCAGCAGCTCTCGGACATTGTCTGGCTACACCTTC.

This clone has only one observation. This chain links TRBV4-2 with TRBJ2-5, with 12 bases fitting TRBD2. CDR1 and CDR2 (germline): LGHNA, YNFKEQ. CDR3 length: 16 residues. J was trimmed by 2 bases and V by 3 bases; bases with no gene match: 4. The CDR3 spells CASSQATSGGQETQYF. CDR3 DNA sequence: TGTGCCAGCAGCCAGGCGACTAGCGGGGGACAAGAGACCCAGTACTTC.

V usage is TRBV4-1 and J usage is TRBJ1-3; D uncertain. Germline V gene lookup returns CDR1 MGHRA and CDR2 YSYEKL. The CDR3 totals 15 residues. The V gene lost 6 bases and the J gene lost 0 bases, with 12 bases spanning the gap. CDR3: CASRLTWGSGNTIYF. CDR3 coding DNA: TGCGCCAGCAGGCTGACGTGGGGCTCTGGAAACACCATATATTTT.

This chain links TRBV7-2 with TRBJ2-3; D is ambiguous. V shed 2 bases and J shed 4 bases, with 7 bases lying between them. The CDR3 runs to 13 residues. Germline V gene sequence: CDR1 SGHTA, CDR2 FQGNSA. CDR3 in amino acids: CASSLSGADTQYF. The DNA for the CDR3 is TGTGCCAGCAGCTTAAGTGGGGCAGATACGCAGTATTTT.

The rearrangement links TRBV4-2 to TRBJ2-5, with no clear D. The germline CDR1 and CDR2 sequences are LGHNA and YNFKEQ. V lost 0 bases and J 1 base, leaving 9 bases between the germline ends. The CDR3 extends over 15 amino acids. The CDR3 protein is CASSQDAVVQETQYF. The CDR3 region has the DNA TGTGCCAGCAGCCAAGATGCAGTAGTCCAAGAGACCCAGTACTTC.

This clone was detected many times. This sequence joins TRBV7-2 and TRBJ2-5; a possible D gene is TRBD2 (6 bases). The CDR3 runs 15 residues. Trimming shortened V by 0 bases and J by 5 bases, and 13 bases separated the two germline ends. Germline CDR1 and CDR2: SGHTA and FQGNSA. The CDR3 spells CASSLAGRPGETQYF. The CDR3 DNA follows: TGTGCCAGCAGCTTAGCAGGGAGGCCGGGGGAGACCCAGTACTTC. Looking up the rest from reference TRBV7-2 and TRBJ2-5 gives the full variable domain: GAGVSQSPSNKVTEKGKDVELRCDPISGHTALYWYRQSLGQGLEFLIYFQGNSAPDKSGLPSDRFSAERTGGSVSTLTIQRTQQEDSAVYLCASSLAGRPGETQYFGPGTRLLVL.

This clone was picked up many times. The chain is built from TRBV10-2 and TRBJ2-7; D perhaps matches TRBD1 (5 bases). The germline V and J ends were trimmed by 2 bases and 2 bases, with 22 bases remaining between them. The CDR3 contains 18 residues. Per germline, CDR1 WSHSY and CDR2 SAAADI. The DNA of the CDR3 is TGCGCCAGCAGTGAGAGGTTTCGTGCAGGGTCGTCCGCCTACGAGCAGTACTTC. Translated, it gives CASSERFRAGSSAYEQYF.

The rearrangement links TRBV7-2 to TRBJ2-7; 10 nucleotides align to TRBD1. Germline V gene data show CDR1 as SGHTA and CDR2 as FQGNSA. The CDR3 loop spans 15 amino acids. V shed 2 bases and J 3 bases; nucleotides not matched to a gene: 4. CDR3 DNA: TGTGCCAGCAGCTTATCCCGGACAGGGGGCTACGAGCAGTACTTC. It translates to CASSLSRTGGYEQYF.

The CDR3 sequence: CASSIRDRGPETQYF. The CDR3 bases are TGTGCCAGCAGCATCCGGGACAGGGGGCCGGAGACCCAGTACTTC. The rearrangement uses TRBV7-8 and TRBJ2-5, with 12 bases lining up with TRBD1. CDR1 and CDR2 (germline): SGHVS, FQNEAQ. The CDR3 runs to 15 residues. Germline trimming cut 5 bases from V and 5 bases from J; bases unmatched to any gene: 6. The full variable domain, in which reference TRBV7-8 and TRBJ2-5 provide the parts outside the CDR3, is GAGVSQSPRYKVAKRGQDVALRCDPISGHVSLFWYQQALGQGPEFLTYFQNEAQLDKSGLPSDRFFAERPEGSVSTLKIQRTQQEDSAVYLCASSIRDRGPETQYFGPGTRLLVL.

The chain has TRBV5-1 and TRBJ1-2; D is undetermined. Trimming removed 1 base at V and 4 bases at J, with 11 bases between. The CDR3 is 14 amino acids. Germline V CDR1 and CDR2: SGHRS, YFSETQ. CDR3 residues: CASSLIEGVYGYTF. The DNA of the CDR3 is TGCGCCAGCAGCTTGATCGAGGGCGTCTATGGCTACACCTTC.

This clone was seen a handful of times. J is TRBJ2-5 and V is TRBV11-2, with a possible D match to TRBD2 (6 bases). V was cut by 3 bases and J by 5 bases, with 16 bases left in between. From germline, CDR1 is SGHAT and CDR2 FQNNGV. The CDR3 has 15 amino acids. DNA of the CDR3: TGTGCCAGCAGCTTTGGCGGGAAATCTGTCGAGACCCAGTACTTC. Residues: CASSFGGKSVETQYF.

The V call is TRBV5-6, the J call TRBJ2-2; D might be TRBD2 (6 bases). V was clipped by 7 bases and J by 6 bases, with 19 bases between them. Germline assignment: CDR1 SGHDT and CDR2 YYEEEE. The CDR3 has 15 residues. In DNA, the CDR3 is TGTGCCAGCGGGCAGCTCGGGGGAGGCGCCGGGGAGCTGTTTTTT. Amino acid sequence: CASGQLGGGAGELFF.

As DNA, the CDR3 is TGTGCCAGCAGTTCCGCCGGAGCGGGGCATTACAATGAGCAGTTCTTC. Translated, it gives CASSSAGAGHYNEQFF. This chain joins TRBV6-5 and TRBJ2-1; 7 bases fit TRBD2. After removal of 4 bases from V and 4 bases from J, the junction contained 10 bases not matched to a gene. Per germline, CDR1 MNHEY and CDR2 SVGAGI. The CDR3 is 16 residues long.

For the CDR3, the DNA is TGTGCCAGTAGTATCCAACAGGGGTCCTCCTACGAGCAGTACTTC. Translating gives CASSIQQGSSYEQYF. The chain combines TRBV19 with TRBJ2-7; 7 positions match TRBD1. V was pared by 3 bases and J by 0 bases, with 5 bases of the junction left unmatched. Germline V CDR1 and CDR2: LNHDA, SQIVND (reference sequence). The CDR3 is made up of 15 amino acids.

The chain is built from TRBV11-2 and TRBJ2-6; no reliable D call. V was clipped by 6 bases and J by 1 base, with 10 bases between them. The CDR3 is 15 amino acids. Germline loops: CDR1 SGHAT, CDR2 FQNNGV. The CDR3 nucleotides read TGTGCCAGCAGGTTATGGGTATCTGGGGCCAACGTCCTGACTTTC. This translates into CASRLWVSGANVLTF. The full variable domain, rest sourced from reference TRBV11-2 and TRBJ2-6, is EAGVAQSPRYKIIEKRQSVAFWCNPISGHATLYWYQQILGQGPKLLIQFQNNGVVDDSQLPKDRFSAERLKGVDSTLKIQPAKLEDSAVYLCASRLWVSGANVLTFGAGSRLTVL.

This clone was found a few times. This chain connects TRBV7-2 to TRBJ2-4; TRBD2 agrees at 14 bases. CDR1 and CDR2 (germline): SGHTA, FQGNSA. V lost 5 bases to trimming and J lost 9 bases; unmatched junction nucleotides: 9. The CDR3 spans 16 residues. Here the CDR3 DNA reads TGTGCCAGCAGCCCCGGGACTAGCGGGAGTGGGAGCATTCAGTACTTC. As protein: CASSPGTSGSGSIQYF.

The rearrangement joins TRBV6-5 to TRBJ2-3, with a possible D match to TRBD1 (6 bases). The CDR3 totals 11 residues. Germline V CDR1 and CDR2: MNHEY, SVGAGI. V was trimmed by 6 bases and J by 5 bases, leaving 6 bases between them. CDR3 sequence reads: CASRQGDTQYF. In DNA, the CDR3 is TGTGCCAGCAGACAGGGAGATACGCAGTATTTT.

This clone came up a few times. This chain links TRBV7-3 with TRBJ1-1; a weak D match, TRBD1 (6 bases). V gave up 4 bases and J gave up 1 base, with 16 bases separating them. The CDR3 covers 16 residues. CDR1 and CDR2 (germline): SGHTA, FQGTGA. CDR3 in amino acids: CASSSRGGSRNTEAFF. DNA of the CDR3: TGTGCCAGCAGCTCCCGGGGGGGCTCCAGGAACACTGAAGCTTTCTTT.

V and J are TRBV30 and TRBJ1-6; D is possibly TRBD1 (5 bases). The germline V gene has CDR1 GTSNPN and CDR2 SVGIG (reference sequence). The CDR3 totals 12 residues. Trimming shortened V by 3 bases and J by 5 bases, and 5 bases separated the two germline ends. This CDR3 is CAWRQDNSPLHF. The CDR3 DNA sequence: TGTGCCTGGAGACAGGATAATTCACCCCTCCACTTT.

The V call is TRBV2, the J call TRBJ2-2; no definite D call. The V end was cut by 1 base, the J end by 0 bases, with 6 bases between. The germline gives CDR1 SNHLY, CDR2 FYNNEI. The CDR3 covers 15 residues. The CDR3 protein is CASSEGRSNTGELFF. The CDR3 DNA sequence: TGTGCCAGCAGTGAAGGGCGGTCGAACACCGGGGAGCTGTTTTTT.

The chain joins TRBV28 to TRBJ1-2, with D possibly TRBD1 on 6 matching bases. This CDR3 is built from 15 residues. Trimming removed 5 bases at V and 6 bases at J, with 19 bases between. Per germline, CDR1 MDHEN and CDR2 SYDVKM. The CDR3 region is CASSPPGALVDGYTF. CDR3 nucleotides: TGTGCCAGCAGTCCCCCGGGGGCGCTTGTAGATGGCTACACCTTC.